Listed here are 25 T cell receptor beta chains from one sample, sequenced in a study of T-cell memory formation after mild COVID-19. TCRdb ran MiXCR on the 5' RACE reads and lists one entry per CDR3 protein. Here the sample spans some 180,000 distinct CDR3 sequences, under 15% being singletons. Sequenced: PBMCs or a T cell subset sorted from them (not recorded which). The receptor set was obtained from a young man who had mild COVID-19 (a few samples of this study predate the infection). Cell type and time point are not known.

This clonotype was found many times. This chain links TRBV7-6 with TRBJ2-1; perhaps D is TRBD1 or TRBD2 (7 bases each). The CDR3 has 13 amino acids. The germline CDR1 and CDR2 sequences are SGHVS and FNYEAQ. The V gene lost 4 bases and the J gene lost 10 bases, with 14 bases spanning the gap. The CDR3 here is CASSSLATGEQFF. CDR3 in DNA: TGTGCCAGCAGCTCACTAGCGACAGGGGAGCAGTTCTTC.

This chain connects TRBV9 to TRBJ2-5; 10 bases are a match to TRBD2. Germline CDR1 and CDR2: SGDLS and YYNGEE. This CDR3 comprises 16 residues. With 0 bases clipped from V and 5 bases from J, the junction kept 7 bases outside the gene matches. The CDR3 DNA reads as TGTGCCAGCAGCGTAGCTGCCAGCGGGGGGGCGGAGACCCAGTACTTC. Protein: CASSVAASGGAETQYF.

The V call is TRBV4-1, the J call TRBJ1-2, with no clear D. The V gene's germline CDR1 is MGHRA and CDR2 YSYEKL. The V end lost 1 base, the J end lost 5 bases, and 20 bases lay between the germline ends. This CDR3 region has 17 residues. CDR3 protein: CASSQVDMGVASYGYTF. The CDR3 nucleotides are TGCGCCAGCAGCCAAGTTGACATGGGCGTCGCCAGTTATGGCTACACCTTC.

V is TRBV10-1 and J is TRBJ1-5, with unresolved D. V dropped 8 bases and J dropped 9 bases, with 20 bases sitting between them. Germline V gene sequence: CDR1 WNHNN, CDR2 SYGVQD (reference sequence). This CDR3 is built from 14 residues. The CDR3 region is CASHPGGSIMPQHF. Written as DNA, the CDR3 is TGCGCCAGCCACCCCGGCGGTTCAATCATGCCCCAGCATTTT.

The CDR3 protein is CSARGAGRDTQYF. In DNA form, the CDR3 reads TGCAGTGCTAGAGGAGCGGGGAGAGATACGCAGTATTTT. The chain has TRBV20-1 and TRBJ2-3; the match to TRBD2 covers 7 bases. The CDR3 consists of 13 residues. The germline CDR1 and CDR2 sequences are DFQATT and SNEGSKA (reference sequence). The ends lost 1 base at V and 5 bases at J; junction bases unmatched: 3.

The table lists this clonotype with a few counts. CDR3 sequence (DNA): TGTGCCAGCAGCTTAGGGTTGCAGGGGGCGAGTGGCTACACCTTC. Amino acids: CASSLGLQGASGYTF. The chain carries TRBV7-8 and TRBJ1-2; 8 bases map to TRBD1. CDR3 length: 15 residues. The V and J ends lost 1 base and 7 bases, in that order; junction bases with no gene match: 8. The germline CDR1 and CDR2 sequences are SGHVS and FQNEAQ.

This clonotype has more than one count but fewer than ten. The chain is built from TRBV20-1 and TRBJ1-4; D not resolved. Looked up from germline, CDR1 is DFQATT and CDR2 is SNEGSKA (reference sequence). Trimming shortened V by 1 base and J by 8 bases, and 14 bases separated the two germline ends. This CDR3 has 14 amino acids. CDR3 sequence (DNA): TGCAGTGCTAGAGTATCCCTAGGACGGGAAAAACTGTTTTTT. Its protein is CSARVSLGREKLFF.

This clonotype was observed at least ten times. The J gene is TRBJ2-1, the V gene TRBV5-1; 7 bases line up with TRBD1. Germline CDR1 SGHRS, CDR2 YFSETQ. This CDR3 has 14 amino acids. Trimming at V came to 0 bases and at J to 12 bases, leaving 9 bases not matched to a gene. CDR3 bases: TGCGCCAGCAGCTTGGGGCCTGACAGGGAAGGGCAGTTCTTC. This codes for CASSLGPDREGQFF.

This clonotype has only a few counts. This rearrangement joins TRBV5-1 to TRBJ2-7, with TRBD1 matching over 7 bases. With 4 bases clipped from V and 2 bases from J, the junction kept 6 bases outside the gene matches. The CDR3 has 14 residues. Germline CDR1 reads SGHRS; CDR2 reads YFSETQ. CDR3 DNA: TGCGCCAGCAGCCAGGGACAGACTACCTACGAGCAGTACTTC. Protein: CASSQGQTTYEQYF.

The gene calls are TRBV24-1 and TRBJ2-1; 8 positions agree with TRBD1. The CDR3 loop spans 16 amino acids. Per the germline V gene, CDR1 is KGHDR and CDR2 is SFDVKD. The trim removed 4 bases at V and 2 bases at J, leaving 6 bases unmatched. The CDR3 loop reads CATSDTTGQAYNEQFF. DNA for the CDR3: TGTGCCACCAGTGACACGACGGGACAGGCCTACAATGAGCAGTTCTTC.

The CDR3 sequence is CASGFGQNTEAFF. CDR3 DNA: TGCGCCAGCGGATTCGGGCAGAACACTGAAGCTTTCTTT. The V gene is TRBV5-1, the J gene TRBJ1-1; D call uncertain. Per germline, CDR1 SGHRS and CDR2 YFSETQ. V was trimmed by 7 bases and J by 1 base, leaving 11 bases between them. The CDR3 length is 13 residues.

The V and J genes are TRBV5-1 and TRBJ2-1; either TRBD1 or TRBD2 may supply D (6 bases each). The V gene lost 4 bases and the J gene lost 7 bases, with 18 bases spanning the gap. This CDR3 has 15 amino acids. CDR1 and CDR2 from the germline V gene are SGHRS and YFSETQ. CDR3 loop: CASSPITGGFNEQFF. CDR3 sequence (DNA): TGCGCCAGCAGCCCCATAACCGGGGGCTTTAATGAGCAGTTCTTC.

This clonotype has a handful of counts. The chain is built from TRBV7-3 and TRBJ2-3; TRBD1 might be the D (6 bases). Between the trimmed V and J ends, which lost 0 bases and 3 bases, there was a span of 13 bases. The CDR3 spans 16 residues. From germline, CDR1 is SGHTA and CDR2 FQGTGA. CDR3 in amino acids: CASSLTPGGGTDTQYF. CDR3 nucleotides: TGTGCCAGCAGCTTAACCCCTGGGGGCGGTACAGATACGCAGTATTTT.

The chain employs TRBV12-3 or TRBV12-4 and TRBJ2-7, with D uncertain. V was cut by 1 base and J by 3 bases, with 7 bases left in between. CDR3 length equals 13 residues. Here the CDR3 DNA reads TGTGCCAGCAGTTTAGGGATAATCTACGAGCAGTACTTC. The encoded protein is CASSLGIIYEQYF.

The chain's CDR3 is CASSYGLAGEAFF. CDR3 sequence (DNA): TGTGCCAGCAGCTACGGGTTGGCAGGGGAAGCTTTCTTT. This rearrangement joins TRBV5-6 to TRBJ1-1; D possibly corresponds to TRBD1 (5 bases). Germline CDR1 and CDR2: SGHDT and YYEEEE. V lost 3 bases and J 8 bases, leaving 14 bases between the germline ends. The CDR3 extends over 13 amino acids.

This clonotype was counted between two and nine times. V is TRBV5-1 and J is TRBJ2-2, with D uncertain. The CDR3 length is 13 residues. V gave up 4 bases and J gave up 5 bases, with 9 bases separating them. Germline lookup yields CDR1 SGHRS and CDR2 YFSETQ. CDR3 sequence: CASSRVRTGELFF. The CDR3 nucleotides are TGCGCCAGCAGCCGGGTGCGGACCGGGGAGCTGTTTTTT.

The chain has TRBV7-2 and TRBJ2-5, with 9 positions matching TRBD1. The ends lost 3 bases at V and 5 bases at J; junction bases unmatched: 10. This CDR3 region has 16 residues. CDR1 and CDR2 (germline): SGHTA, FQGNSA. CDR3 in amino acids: CASSFASDRGRETQYF. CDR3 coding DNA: TGTGCCAGCAGCTTTGCCTCGGACAGGGGAAGGGAGACCCAGTACTTC. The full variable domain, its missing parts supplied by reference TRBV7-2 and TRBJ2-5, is GAGVSQSPSNKVTEKGKDVELRCDPISGHTALYWYRQSLGQGLEFLIYFQGNSAPDKSGLPSDRFSAERTGGSVSTLTIQRTQQEDSAVYLCASSFASDRGRETQYFGPGTRLLVL.

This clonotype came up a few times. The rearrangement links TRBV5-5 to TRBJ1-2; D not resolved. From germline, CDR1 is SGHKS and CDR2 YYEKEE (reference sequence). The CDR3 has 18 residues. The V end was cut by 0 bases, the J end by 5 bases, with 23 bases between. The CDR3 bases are TGTGCCAGCAGCTTGGTTCTGCTCCAGGCCTCCGGGGTTTATGGCTACACCTTC. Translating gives CASSLVLLQASGVYGYTF. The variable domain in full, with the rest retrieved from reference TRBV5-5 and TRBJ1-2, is DAGVTQSPTHLIKTRGQQVTLRCSPISGHKSVSWYQQVLGQGPQFIFQYYEKEERGRGNFPDRFSARQFPNYSSELNVNALLLGDSALYLCASSLVLLQASGVYGYTFGSGTRLTVV.

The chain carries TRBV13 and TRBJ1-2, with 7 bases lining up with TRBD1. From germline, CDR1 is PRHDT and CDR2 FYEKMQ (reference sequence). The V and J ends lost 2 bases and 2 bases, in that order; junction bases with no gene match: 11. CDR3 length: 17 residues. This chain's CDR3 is CASSLTGTATPNYGYTF. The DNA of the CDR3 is TGTGCCAGCAGCTTAACTGGGACAGCCACCCCAAACTATGGCTACACCTTC.

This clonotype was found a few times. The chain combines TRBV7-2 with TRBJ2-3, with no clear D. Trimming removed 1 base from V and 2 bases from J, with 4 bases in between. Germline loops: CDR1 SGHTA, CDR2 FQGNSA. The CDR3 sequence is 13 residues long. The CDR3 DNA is TGTGCCAGCAGCTTAGTCACCACAGATACGCAGTATTTT. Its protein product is CASSLVTTDTQYF.

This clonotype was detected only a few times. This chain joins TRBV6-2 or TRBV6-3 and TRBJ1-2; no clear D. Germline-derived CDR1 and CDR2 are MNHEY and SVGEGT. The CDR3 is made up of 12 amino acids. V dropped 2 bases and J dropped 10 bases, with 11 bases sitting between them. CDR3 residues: CASSYDGPTYTF. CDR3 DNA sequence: TGTGCCAGCAGTTACGATGGACCGACCTACACCTTC.

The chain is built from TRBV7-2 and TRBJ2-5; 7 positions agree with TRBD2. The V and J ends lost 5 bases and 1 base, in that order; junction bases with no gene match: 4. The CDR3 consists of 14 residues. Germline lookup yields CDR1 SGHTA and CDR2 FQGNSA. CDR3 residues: CASSPGLTQETQYF. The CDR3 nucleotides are TGTGCCAGCAGCCCGGGACTAACCCAAGAGACCCAGTACTTC.

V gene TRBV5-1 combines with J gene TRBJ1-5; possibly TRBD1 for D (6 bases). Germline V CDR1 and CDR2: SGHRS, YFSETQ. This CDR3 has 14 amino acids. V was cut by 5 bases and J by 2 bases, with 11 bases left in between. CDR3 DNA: TGCGCCAGCAGAGCAGGGGACGGCAATCAGCCCCAGCATTTT. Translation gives CASRAGDGNQPQHF. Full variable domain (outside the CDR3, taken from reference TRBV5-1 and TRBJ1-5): KAGVTQTPRYLIKTRGQQVTLSCSPISGHRSVSWYQQTPGQGLQFLFEYFSETQRNKGNFPGRFSGRQFSNSRSEMNVSTLELGDSALYLCASRAGDGNQPQHFGDGTRLSIL.

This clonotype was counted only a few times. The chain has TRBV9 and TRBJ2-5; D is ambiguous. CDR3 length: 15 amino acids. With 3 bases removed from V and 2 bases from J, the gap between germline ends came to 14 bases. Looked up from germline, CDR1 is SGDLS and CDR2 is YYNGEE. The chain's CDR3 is CASSDRLGSQETQYF. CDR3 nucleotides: TGTGCCAGCAGCGATCGTCTCGGGTCTCAAGAGACCCAGTACTTC.

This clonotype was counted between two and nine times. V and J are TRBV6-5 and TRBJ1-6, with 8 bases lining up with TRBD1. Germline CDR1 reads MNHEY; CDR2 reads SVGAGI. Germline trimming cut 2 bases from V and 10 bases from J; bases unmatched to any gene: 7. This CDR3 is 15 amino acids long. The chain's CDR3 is CASSYQTGDTSPLHF. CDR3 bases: TGTGCCAGCAGTTACCAGACAGGGGATACGTCACCCCTCCACTTT.